The 30 T cell receptor beta chains given below trace back to one sample, sequenced in a study of molecular identifiers for immune sequencing clone quantification (dated by TCRdb to 2016 to 2019). The protocol used for the library was PCR. The run used an Illumina HiSeq 4000. The public reads were quality trimmed at Q25 with fastp and then assembled into clones with MiXCR by TCRdb, keeping productive beta chains. One record per CDR3 amino acid sequence lists the most common genes and DNA. For this sample there are more than 50,000 distinct CDR3 sequences; roughly a fifth appear just once. In total, the top ten clones hold more than 1.3% of the sample. The specimen was naive CD8+ T cells from blood, with Jurkat cell RNA spiked in. What this sample's cell subset or site label stands for: FACS-sorted CD8+CD4-CCR7+CD45RA+ naive T cells. The origin of the receptors is a human donor in good health. Some libraries in this study had Jurkat cell RNA spiked in.

As regards this clonotype: This may stem from a read error, because a much larger clone lies one nucleotide away. The V call is TRBV28, the J call TRBJ2-3; TRBD2 is a possible D gene (5 bases). The CDR3 consists of 12 residues. Germline CDR1 is MDHEN and CDR2 is SYDVKM. The V end was cut by 7 bases, the J end by 4 bases, with 9 bases between. This CDR3 is CASNQAADTQYF. The CDR3 DNA follows: TGTGCCAGCAATCAAGCGGCAGATACGCAGTATTTT.

As concerns this clonotype: It may be a read error: a sequence one base away is much more abundant. The chain employs TRBV30 and TRBJ2-1; 9 positions agree with TRBD1. The germline gives CDR1 GTSNPN, CDR2 SVGIG (reference sequence). CDR3 size: 15 residues. In DNA form, the CDR3 reads TGTGCCCAACAGGCGGGACAGGGATCCTACAGTGAGCAGTTCTTC. Its translation: CAQQAGQGSYSEQFF.

This clonotype was recorded a few times. The chain couples TRBV4-3 to TRBJ2-5; unclear D gene. V shed 0 bases and J shed 5 bases, with 10 bases lying between them. Germline CDR1 reads LGHNA; CDR2 reads YSLEER. The CDR3 totals 14 residues. CDR3 DNA: TGCGCCAGCAGCCAAGATCGGACGTTCGAGACCCAGTACTTC. Translation gives CASSQDRTFETQYF.

This clonotype appeared many times. The chain links TRBV7-9 to TRBJ1-1; TRBD1 aligns across 7 bases. The J segment lost 7 bases and the V segment lost 5 bases, leaving 7 bases of the junction unmatched. The CDR3 has 13 residues. CDR1 is SEHNR, CDR2 FQNEAQ, per germline (reference sequence). The chain's CDR3 is CASSQDRVLEAFF. The CDR3 coding sequence is TGTGCCAGCAGCCAAGACAGGGTCCTTGAAGCTTTCTTT.

This clonotype was detected many times. The V call is TRBV7-2, the J call TRBJ2-1; no firm D call. Germline V gene data show CDR1 as SGHTA and CDR2 as FQGNSA. The CDR3 runs to 12 residues. Trimming cost V 1 base and J 7 bases, with 5 bases left between them. The CDR3 loop is CASSLDQNEQFF. The CDR3 nucleotides read TGTGCCAGCAGCTTAGACCAAAATGAGCAGTTCTTC.

This clonotype was counted at least ten times. This sequence joins TRBV29-1 and TRBJ2-7; maybe TRBD2 (7 bases). The V gene lost 4 bases and the J gene lost 2 bases, with 12 bases spanning the gap. This CDR3 contains 13 residues. Germline-derived CDR1 and CDR2 are SQVTM and ANQGSEA. The CDR3 nucleotides read TGCAGCGTTGGGGGGGGCAGCACCTACGAGCAGTACTTC. This translates into CSVGGGSTYEQYF.

This clonotype was detected many times. The chain couples TRBV6-2 or TRBV6-3 to TRBJ2-1; no clear D. V was pared by 5 bases and J by 4 bases, with 3 bases between. Germline-derived CDR1 and CDR2 are MNHEY and SVGEGT. The CDR3 is 11 amino acids. Here the CDR3 reads CASSTYNEQFF. The CDR3 DNA is TGTGCCAGCAGTACTTACAATGAGCAGTTCTTC.

In its sample, this clonotype was seen many times. The genes are TRBV19 and TRBJ2-3; D possibly corresponds to TRBD2 (5 bases). Germline-derived CDR1 and CDR2 are LNHDA and SQIVND (reference sequence). This CDR3 region has 16 residues. V was trimmed by 1 base and J by 6 bases, leaving 17 bases between them. CDR3 region: CASSIVPSGRDDTQYF. The CDR3 region has the DNA TGTGCCAGTAGTATAGTTCCTTCGGGGAGAGACGATACGCAGTATTTT.

A few counts support this clonotype. This may stem from a read error, because a much larger clone lies one nucleotide away. The chain employs TRBV20-1 and TRBJ1-5; D is perhaps TRBD1 (6 bases). The V and J ends lost 0 bases and 3 bases respectively, with 12 bases between them. The CDR3 runs 15 residues. CDR1 is DFQATT and CDR2 is SNEGSKA in the germline V gene (reference sequence). The DNA of the CDR3 is TGCAGTGCTAGAGATCTTCAGGGGCCCAATCAGCCCCAGCATTTT. It yields the protein CSARDLQGPNQPQHF.

Many counts were recorded for this clonotype. The chain employs TRBV7-9 and TRBJ2-1, with 11 bases fitting TRBD2. The CDR3 is made up of 19 amino acids. Germline V gives CDR1 SEHNR, CDR2 FQNEAQ (reference sequence). The trim removed 3 bases at V and 7 bases at J, leaving 17 bases unmatched. Written as DNA, the CDR3 is TGTGCCAGCAGCTTTTGGGGGACTAGCGGCTCTCGGGCCGTGAATGAGCAGTTCTTC. Protein product: CASSFWGTSGSRAVNEQFF.

This clonotype was seen ten or more times. The chain joins TRBV19 to TRBJ2-7; D possibly uses TRBD1 or TRBD2 (5 bases each). The V and J ends lost 5 bases and 2 bases respectively, with 10 bases between them. CDR1 and CDR2 (germline): LNHDA, SQIVND (reference sequence). The CDR3 runs to 13 residues. CDR3 nucleotide sequence: TGTGCCAGTAGTCCTACGGGGCCCTACGAGCAGTACTTC. Translated: CASSPTGPYEQYF.

V gene TRBV6-1 combines with J gene TRBJ2-4; 8 bases agree with TRBD1. The CDR3 totals 16 residues. CDR1 and CDR2 (germline): MNHNS, SASEGT. V trimming: 2 bases; J trimming: 9 bases; junction bases outside the gene matches: 12. CDR3 sequence (DNA): TGTGCCAGCAGTGAAAGTGTGAGGACAGGGAGGTCCATTCAGTACTTC. Translation: CASSESVRTGRSIQYF.

This clonotype was counted many times. The chain couples TRBV28 to TRBJ2-5; TRBD1 or TRBD2 may be the D gene (5 bases each). The CDR3 runs 13 residues. CDR1 and CDR2 from the germline V gene are MDHEN and SYDVKM. The V gene lost 11 bases and the J gene lost 2 bases, with 15 bases spanning the gap. This chain's CDR3 is CASMIWGQETQYF. CDR3 sequence (DNA): TGTGCCTCCATGATCTGGGGGCAAGAGACCCAGTACTTC.

There are many counts of this clonotype. The CDR3 region has the DNA TGCGCCAGCAGCCAAGATGAGCTTGAGCAGTTCTTC. The encoded protein is CASSQDELEQFF. V is TRBV4-1 and J is TRBJ2-1, with D unresolved. Germline V CDR1 and CDR2: MGHRA, YSYEKL. V was shortened by 0 bases and J by 9 bases, with 6 bases between the two germline ends. The CDR3 contains 12 residues.

Ten or more counts support this clonotype. CDR3 loop: CASSSIYRGEVQETQYF. The CDR3 DNA reads TGTGCCAGCTCATCAATATACAGGGGAGAGGTCCAAGAGACCCAGTACTTC. The chain combines TRBV18 with TRBJ2-5; 7 positions match TRBD1. Trimming at V came to 5 bases and at J to 1 base, leaving 13 bases not matched to a gene. The CDR3 runs 17 residues. In germline, CDR1 is KGHSH, CDR2 LQKENI.

To note about this clonotype: A much larger clone lies a single base off, so this may be a read error. The V gene is TRBV7-9, the J gene TRBJ1-2, with D unresolved. Germline CDR1 reads SEHNR; CDR2 reads FQNEAQ (reference sequence). V was trimmed by 1 base and J by 4 bases, leaving 7 bases between them. The CDR3 covers 13 residues. CDR3 residues: CASSLGLLYGYTF. The CDR3 nucleotides read TGTGCCAGCAGCTTAGGACTACTCTATGGCTACACCTTC.

This clonotype was recorded many times. The rearrangement uses TRBV6-2 or TRBV6-3 and TRBJ1-5; perhaps TRBD1 as D (6 bases). The CDR3 length is 15 residues. Deletions cut 5 bases from V and 3 bases from J, with 14 bases between. Looked up from germline, CDR1 is MNHEY and CDR2 is SVGEGT. CDR3 amino acids: CASSTGTHYNQPQHF. DNA of the CDR3: TGTGCCAGCAGTACCGGGACACATTACAATCAGCCCCAGCATTTT.

As regards this clonotype: With a much larger clone just one base away, this may be a read error. The gene calls are TRBV7-2 and TRBJ1-5; D unclear. Deletions cut 4 bases from V and 3 bases from J, with 13 bases between. This CDR3 is built from 15 residues. Looked up from germline, CDR1 is SGHTA and CDR2 is FQGNSA. CDR3 sequence (DNA): TGTGCCAGCAGCTATCTCGCAGCCAACAATCAGCCCCAGCATTTT. It is translated as CASSYLAANNQPQHF.

At least ten counts were recorded for this clonotype. V is TRBV7-9 and J is TRBJ1-6; D ambiguous. There are 12 residues in the CDR3. With 6 bases removed from V and 7 bases from J, the gap between germline ends came to 7 bases. Germline V gene data show CDR1 as SEHNR and CDR2 as FQNEAQ (reference sequence). CDR3 sequence reads: CASRGINSPLHF. The CDR3, as DNA: TGTGCCAGCAGGGGCATCAATTCACCCCTCCACTTT.

The chain uses TRBV15 and TRBJ2-7; TRBD2 matches 12 bases. The ends lost 2 bases at V and 4 bases at J; junction bases unmatched: 9. This CDR3 region has 17 residues. Germline assignment: CDR1 LNHNV and CDR2 YYDKDF (reference sequence). The CDR3 nucleotides are TGTGCCACCAGCAGACTGTATCTAGCGGGAGGGGAGTACGAGCAGTACTTC. It translates to CATSRLYLAGGEYEQYF.

This clonotype was recorded many times. The gene calls are TRBV19 and TRBJ2-6; tentatively, D is TRBD1 (5 bases). The ends were cut back, 8 bases at V and 1 base at J, with 12 bases in the middle. This CDR3 is 15 amino acids long. Per the germline V gene, CDR1 is LNHDA and CDR2 is SQIVND (reference sequence). For the CDR3, the DNA is TGTGCCAGTCGAATAAGGGGTTCTGGGGCCAACGTCCTGACTTTC. Residues: CASRIRGSGANVLTF. Full variable domain (outside the CDR3, taken from reference TRBV19 and TRBJ2-6): DGGITQSPKYLFRKEGQNVTLSCEQNLNHDAMYWYRQDPGQGLRLIYYSQIVNDFQKGDIAEGYSVSREKKESFPLTVTSAQKNPTAFYLCASRIRGSGANVLTFGAGSRLTVL.

As regards this clonotype: Given a much more abundant clone one base away, this may be a read error. The chain links TRBV7-9 to TRBJ2-1; D is unresolved. This CDR3 spans 15 amino acids. Between the trimmed V and J ends, which lost 6 bases and 1 base, there was a span of 13 bases. The germline V gene encodes CDR1 SEHNR and CDR2 FQNEAQ (reference sequence). The CDR3 region has the DNA TGTGCCAGCAGTCCTATCACAGAGTCCTACAATGAGCAGTTCTTC. Translated: CASSPITESYNEQFF.

This clonotype appeared many times. The chain is built from TRBV11-2 and TRBJ2-1; D gene ambiguous. The CDR3 loop spans 16 amino acids. The germline gives CDR1 SGHAT, CDR2 FQNNGV. Trimming left V 2 bases short and J 7 bases short, with 18 bases between. The CDR3 DNA reads TGTGCCAGCAGCTTATTGCCGGGCCGCCTAGGAAATGAGCAGTTCTTC. As protein: CASSLLPGRLGNEQFF.

The chain links TRBV25-1 to TRBJ1-4, with a tentative D call TRBD1 (5 bases). Trimming stripped 3 bases from V and 5 bases from J, with 13 bases between. The germline V gene encodes CDR1 MGHDK and CDR2 SYGVNS. The CDR3 extends over 15 amino acids. The CDR3 spells CASSDRDGGNEKLFF. CDR3 bases: TGTGCCAGCAGTGACCGGGACGGGGGGAATGAAAAACTGTTTTTT.

This clonotype was recorded a few times. A read error may explain this, as a much larger clone is one base away. The chain is built from TRBV7-6 and TRBJ2-2; D is possibly TRBD2 (5 bases). The germline V gene has CDR1 SGHVS and CDR2 FNYEAQ. The CDR3 has 14 residues. The CDR3 DNA reads TGTGCCAACAGCTTAGGGAGAAGGACCGGGGAGCTGTTTTTT. Its translation: CANSLGRRTGELFF.

This clonotype occurred many times. The chain employs TRBV29-1 and TRBJ2-1; the D gene is possibly TRBD2 (5 bases). V dropped 4 bases and J dropped 0 bases, with 13 bases sitting between them. This CDR3 has 15 residues. Germline V gene sequence: CDR1 SQVTM, CDR2 ANQGSEA. CDR3: CSVVLAQVSYNEQFF. In DNA form, the CDR3 reads TGCAGCGTTGTTTTAGCGCAGGTCTCCTACAATGAGCAGTTCTTC.

In this sample, this clonotype turned up a few times. A much larger clone lies one base from this, so it may be a read error. CDR3 amino acids: CVSSDRVTLDTGELFF. The CDR3 DNA reads TGCGTCAGCAGCGACAGGGTCACGCTTGACACCGGGGAGCTGTTTTTT. The chain has TRBV4-1 and TRBJ2-2; TRBD1 aligns across 7 bases. The CDR3 consists of 16 residues. Germline assignment: CDR1 MGHRA and CDR2 YSYEKL.

This clonotype has a count of ten or more. V is TRBV15 and J is TRBJ1-1; D might be TRBD1 (6 bases). Germline lookup yields CDR1 LNHNV and CDR2 YYDKDF (reference sequence). V was cut by 7 bases and J by 4 bases, with 16 bases left in between. The CDR3 is 14 residues long. The CDR3 DNA reads as TGTGCCACCAAGCAGGGGCTTGTCGGCACTGAAGCTTTCTTT. Translating gives CATKQGLVGTEAFF.

This clonotype was seen a handful of times. The genes are TRBV10-2 and TRBJ2-1, with D perhaps assigned TRBD1 or TRBD2 (5 bases each). Germline loops: CDR1 WSHSY, CDR2 SAAADI. V was clipped by 5 bases and J by 8 bases, with 19 bases between them. This CDR3 is built from 15 residues. The CDR3 region has the DNA TGCGCCAGCAGTCCTTATCGGCGAGGGGACGATGAGCAGTTCTTC. Encoded protein: CASSPYRRGDDEQFF.

As for this clonotype: One junction end does not reproduce the germline sequence, and a read error may be involved. The chain employs TRBV7-7 and TRBJ2-3, with D possibly matching TRBD2 (7 bases). The CDR3 is made up of 15 amino acids. Germline V gene data show CDR1 as SSHAT and CDR2 as FNYEAQ (reference sequence). CDR3 sequence: CASSARGAPTDTQYF. Here the CDR3 DNA reads TGTGCTAGCAGCGCCCGGGGGGCCCCCACAGATACGCAGTATTTT.